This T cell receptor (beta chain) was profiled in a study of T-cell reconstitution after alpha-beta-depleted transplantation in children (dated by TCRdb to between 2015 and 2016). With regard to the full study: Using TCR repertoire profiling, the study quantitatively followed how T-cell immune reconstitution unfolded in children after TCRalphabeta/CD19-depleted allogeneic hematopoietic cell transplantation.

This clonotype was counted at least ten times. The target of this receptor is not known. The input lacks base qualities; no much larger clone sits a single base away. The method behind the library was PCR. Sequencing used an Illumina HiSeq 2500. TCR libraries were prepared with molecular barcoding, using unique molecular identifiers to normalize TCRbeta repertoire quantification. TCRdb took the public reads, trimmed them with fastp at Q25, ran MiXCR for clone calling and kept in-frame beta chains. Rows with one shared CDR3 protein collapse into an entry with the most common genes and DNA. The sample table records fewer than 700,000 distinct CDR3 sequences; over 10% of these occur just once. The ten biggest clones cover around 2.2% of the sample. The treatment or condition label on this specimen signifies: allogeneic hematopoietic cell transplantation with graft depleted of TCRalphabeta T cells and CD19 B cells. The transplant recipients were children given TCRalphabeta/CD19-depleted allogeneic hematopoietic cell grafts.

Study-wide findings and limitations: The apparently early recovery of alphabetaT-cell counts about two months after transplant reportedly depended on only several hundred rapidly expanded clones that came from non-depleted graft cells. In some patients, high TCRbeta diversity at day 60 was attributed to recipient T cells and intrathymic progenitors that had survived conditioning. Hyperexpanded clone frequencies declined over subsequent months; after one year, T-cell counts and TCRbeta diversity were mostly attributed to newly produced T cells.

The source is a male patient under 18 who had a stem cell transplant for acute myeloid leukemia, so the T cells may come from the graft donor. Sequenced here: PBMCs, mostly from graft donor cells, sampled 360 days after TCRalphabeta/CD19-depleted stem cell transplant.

The DNA sequence is as follows: TGTGCCAGCAGTCTATGGTGGCCCGGGACACTTTCCTACGAGCAGTACTTC. Translated, it reads CASSLWWPGTLSYEQYF. The sequence is built from TRBV11-2 and TRBJ2-7; perhaps TRBD1 is the D gene, with 6 bases matching. The CDR3 sequence holds 17 residues, the cysteine and phenylalanine included. The entry retains the CDR3 DNA only, 51 bases that are in frame from base 1. From a lookup of the germline V gene, CDR1 and CDR2 are SGHAT and FQNNGV. The junction shows trimming of 6 bases on V and 1 base on J, plus 22 bases between the germline ends.